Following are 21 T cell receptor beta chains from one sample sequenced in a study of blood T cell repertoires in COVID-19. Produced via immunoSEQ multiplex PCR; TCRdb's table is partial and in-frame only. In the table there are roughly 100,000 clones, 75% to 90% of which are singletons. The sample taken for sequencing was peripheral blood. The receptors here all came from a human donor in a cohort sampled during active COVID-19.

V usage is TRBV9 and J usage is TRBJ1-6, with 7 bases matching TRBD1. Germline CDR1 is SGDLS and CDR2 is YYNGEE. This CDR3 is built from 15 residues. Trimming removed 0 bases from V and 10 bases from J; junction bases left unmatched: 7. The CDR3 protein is CASSVEDRIGSPLHF. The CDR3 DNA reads TGTGCCAGCAGCGTAGAGGACAGGATTGGGTCACCCCTCCACTTT.

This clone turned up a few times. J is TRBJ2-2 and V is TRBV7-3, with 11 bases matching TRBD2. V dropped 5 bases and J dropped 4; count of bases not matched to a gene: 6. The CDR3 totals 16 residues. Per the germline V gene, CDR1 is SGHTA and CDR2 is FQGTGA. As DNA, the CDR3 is TGTGCCAGCAGCCCGACTAGCGGGAACCCCACCGGGGAGCTGTTTTTT. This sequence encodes CASSPTSGNPTGELFF.

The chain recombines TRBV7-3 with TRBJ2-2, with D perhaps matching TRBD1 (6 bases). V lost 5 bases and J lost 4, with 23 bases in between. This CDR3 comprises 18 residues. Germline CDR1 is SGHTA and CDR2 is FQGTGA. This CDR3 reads CASSPVLAPRGSTGELFF. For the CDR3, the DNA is TGTGCCAGCAGCCCCGTCCTGGCACCAAGGGGGAGCACCGGGGAGCTGTTTTTT.

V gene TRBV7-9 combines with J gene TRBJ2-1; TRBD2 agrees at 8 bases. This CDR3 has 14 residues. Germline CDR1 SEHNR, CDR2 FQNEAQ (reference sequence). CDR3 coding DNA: TGTGCTACGCGGGGGGTAAGCTCCTACAATGAGCAGTTCTTC. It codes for CATRGVSSYNEQFF.

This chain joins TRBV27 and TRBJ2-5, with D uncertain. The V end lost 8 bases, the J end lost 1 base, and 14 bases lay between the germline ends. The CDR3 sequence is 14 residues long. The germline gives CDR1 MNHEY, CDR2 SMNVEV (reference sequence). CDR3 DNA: TGTGCCAGCGGTACCTTGGGCAGCCAAGAGACCCAGTACTTC. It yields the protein CASGTLGSQETQYF.

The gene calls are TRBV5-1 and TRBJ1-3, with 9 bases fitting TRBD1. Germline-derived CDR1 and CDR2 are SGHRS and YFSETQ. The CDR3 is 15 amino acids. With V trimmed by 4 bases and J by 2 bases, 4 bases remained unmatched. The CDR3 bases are TGCGCCAGCAGCGTGGGACAGGGCACTGGAAACACCATATATTTT. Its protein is CASSVGQGTGNTIYF.

CDR3 sequence reads: CATSDAPSGGAPTQYF. DNA of the CDR3: TGTGCCACCAGTGATGCCCCTAGCGGGGGGGCCCCTACGCAGTATTTT. The chain recombines TRBV24-1 with TRBJ2-3; 12 bases fit TRBD2. Germline trimming cut 3 bases from V and 8 bases from J; bases unmatched to any gene: 8. The CDR3 loop spans 16 amino acids. Germline values: CDR1 KGHDR, CDR2 SFDVKD.

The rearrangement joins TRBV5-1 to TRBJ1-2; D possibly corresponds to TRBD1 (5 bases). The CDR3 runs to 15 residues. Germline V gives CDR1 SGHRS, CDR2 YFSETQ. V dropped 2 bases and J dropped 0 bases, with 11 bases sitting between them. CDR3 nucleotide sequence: TGCGCCAGCAGCTTAGTCCAGGGATCTAACTATGGCTACACCTTC. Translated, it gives CASSLVQGSNYGYTF.

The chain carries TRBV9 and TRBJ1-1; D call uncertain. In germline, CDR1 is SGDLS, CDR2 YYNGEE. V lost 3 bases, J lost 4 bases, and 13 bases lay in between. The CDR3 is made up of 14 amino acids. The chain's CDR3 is CASSGGRVGTEAFF. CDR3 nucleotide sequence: TGTGCCAGCAGCGGAGGGAGGGTCGGCACTGAAGCTTTCTTT.

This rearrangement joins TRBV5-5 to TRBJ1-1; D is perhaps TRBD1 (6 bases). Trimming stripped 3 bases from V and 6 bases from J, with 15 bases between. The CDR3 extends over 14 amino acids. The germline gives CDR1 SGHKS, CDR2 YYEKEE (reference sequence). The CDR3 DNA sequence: TGTGCCAGCAGCTGGAAGACAGGTTCGGCTGAAGCTTTCTTT. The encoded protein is CASSWKTGSAEAFF.

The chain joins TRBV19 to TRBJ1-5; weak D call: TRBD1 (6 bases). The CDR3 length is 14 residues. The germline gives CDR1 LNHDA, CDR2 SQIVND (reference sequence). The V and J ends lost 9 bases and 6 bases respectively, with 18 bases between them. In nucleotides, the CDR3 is TGTGCCAGCTGCTCTACAGGGATCCCTCAGCCCCAGCATTTT. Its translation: CASCSTGIPQPQHF. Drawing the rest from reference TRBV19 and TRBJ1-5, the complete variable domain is DGGITQSPKYLFRKEGQNVTLSCEQNLNHDAMYWYRQDPGQGLRLIYYSQIVNDFQKGDIAEGYSVSREKKESFPLTVTSAQKNPTAFYLCASCSTGIPQPQHFGDGTRLSIL.

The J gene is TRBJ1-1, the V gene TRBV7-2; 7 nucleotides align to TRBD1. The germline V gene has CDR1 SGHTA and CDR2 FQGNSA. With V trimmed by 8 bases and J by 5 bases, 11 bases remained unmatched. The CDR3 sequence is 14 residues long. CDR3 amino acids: CASEPRQGPTEAFF. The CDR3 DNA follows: TGTGCCAGCGAACCCCGACAGGGCCCTACTGAAGCTTTCTTT.

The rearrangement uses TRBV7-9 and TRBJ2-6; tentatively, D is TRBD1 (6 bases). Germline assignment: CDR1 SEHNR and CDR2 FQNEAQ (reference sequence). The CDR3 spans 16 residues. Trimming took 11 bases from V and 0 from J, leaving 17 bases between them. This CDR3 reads CAASQGPSSGANVLTF. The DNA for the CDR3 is TGTGCCGCCAGCCAGGGGCCCAGCTCTGGGGCCAACGTCCTGACTTTC.

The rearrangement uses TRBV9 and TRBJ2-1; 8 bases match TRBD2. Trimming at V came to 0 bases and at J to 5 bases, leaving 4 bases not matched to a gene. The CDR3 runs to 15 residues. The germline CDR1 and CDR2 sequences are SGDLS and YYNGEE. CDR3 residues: CASSVGGGIHNEQFF. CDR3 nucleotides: TGTGCCAGCAGCGTAGGCGGGGGGATCCACAATGAGCAGTTCTTC. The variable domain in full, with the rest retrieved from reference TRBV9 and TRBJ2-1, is DSGVTQTPKHLITATGQRVTLRCSPRSGDLSVYWYQQSLDQGLQFLIQYYNGEERAKGNILERFSAQQFPDLHSELNLSSLELGDSALYFCASSVGGGIHNEQFFGPGTRLTVL.

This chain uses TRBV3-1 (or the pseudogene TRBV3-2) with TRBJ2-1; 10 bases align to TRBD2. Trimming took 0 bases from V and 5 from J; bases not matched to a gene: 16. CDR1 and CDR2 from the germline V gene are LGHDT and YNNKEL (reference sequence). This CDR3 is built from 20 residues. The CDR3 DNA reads TGTGCCAGCAGCCAAGATCCTGAAGCACCGGGACTAGCGCGGCACAATGAGCAGTTCTTC. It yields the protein CASSQDPEAPGLARHNEQFF.

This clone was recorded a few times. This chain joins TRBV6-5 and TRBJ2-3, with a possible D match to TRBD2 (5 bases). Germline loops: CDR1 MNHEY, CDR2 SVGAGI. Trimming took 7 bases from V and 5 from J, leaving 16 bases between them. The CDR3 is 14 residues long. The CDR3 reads CASTPPGRGDTQYF. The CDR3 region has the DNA TGTGCCAGCACCCCGCCGGGGAGAGGAGATACGCAGTATTTT.

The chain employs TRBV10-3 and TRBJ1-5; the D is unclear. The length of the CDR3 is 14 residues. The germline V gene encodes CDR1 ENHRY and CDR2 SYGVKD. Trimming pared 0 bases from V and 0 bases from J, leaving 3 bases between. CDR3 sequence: CAISESYSNQPQHF. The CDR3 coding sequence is TGTGCCATCAGTGAGTCGTATAGCAATCAGCCCCAGCATTTT.

This CDR3 reads CASSQDSPTNQPQHF. The CDR3 DNA is TGTGCCAGCAGCCAGGACAGCCCTACCAATCAGCCCCAGCATTTT. The gene calls are TRBV5-5 and TRBJ1-5, with D possibly being TRBD1 (6 bases). V was pared by 4 bases and J by 3 bases, with 14 bases between. There are 15 residues in the CDR3. Germline V gene sequence: CDR1 SGHKS, CDR2 YYEKEE (reference sequence).

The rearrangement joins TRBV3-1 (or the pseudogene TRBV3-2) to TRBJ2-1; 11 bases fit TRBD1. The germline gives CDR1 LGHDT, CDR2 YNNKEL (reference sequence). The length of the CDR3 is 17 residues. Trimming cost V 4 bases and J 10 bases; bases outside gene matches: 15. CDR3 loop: CASSRNLPGQGVGEQFF. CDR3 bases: TGTGCCAGCAGCCGAAACTTGCCGGGACAGGGGGTCGGGGAGCAGTTCTTC.

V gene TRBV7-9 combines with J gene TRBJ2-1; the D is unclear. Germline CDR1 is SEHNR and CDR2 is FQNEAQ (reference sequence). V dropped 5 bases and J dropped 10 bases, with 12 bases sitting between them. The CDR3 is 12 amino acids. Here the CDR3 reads CASSTTIGEQFF. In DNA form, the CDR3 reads TGTGCCAGCAGCACCACAATCGGGGAGCAGTTCTTC.

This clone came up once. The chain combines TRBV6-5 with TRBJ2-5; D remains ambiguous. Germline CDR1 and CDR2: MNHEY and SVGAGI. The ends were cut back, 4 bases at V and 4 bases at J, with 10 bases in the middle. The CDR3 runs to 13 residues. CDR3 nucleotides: TGTGCCAGCAGTTTAGCAGCCCGAGAGACCCAGTACTTC. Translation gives CASSLAARETQYF.